The clone carrying this T cell receptor beta chain was detected ten times or more. This CDR3 has 14 amino acids. The V segment lost 1 base and the J segment 3 bases; nucleotides outside the gene matches: 0. The germline gives CDR1 SGHAT, CDR2 FQDESV (reference sequence). This entry is derived from a study of neurological immune-mediated disorders. From the 5' RACE reads, TCRdb called clonotypes with MiXCR, one entry per CDR3 protein. The sample holds 35,000 to 40,000 distinct CDR3 sequences, under 14% seen once. The specimen was CD4+ T cells from blood. This sequence was found in a woman aged 25 to 45 with HTLV-1-associated myelopathy (HAM/TSP). The chain employs TRBV11-1 and TRBJ2-1; 7 bases fit TRBD1. CDR3 protein: CASSLGDSYNEQFF. The CDR3 coding sequence is TGTGCCAGCAGCTTAGGGGACAGCTACAATGAGCAGTTCTTC.